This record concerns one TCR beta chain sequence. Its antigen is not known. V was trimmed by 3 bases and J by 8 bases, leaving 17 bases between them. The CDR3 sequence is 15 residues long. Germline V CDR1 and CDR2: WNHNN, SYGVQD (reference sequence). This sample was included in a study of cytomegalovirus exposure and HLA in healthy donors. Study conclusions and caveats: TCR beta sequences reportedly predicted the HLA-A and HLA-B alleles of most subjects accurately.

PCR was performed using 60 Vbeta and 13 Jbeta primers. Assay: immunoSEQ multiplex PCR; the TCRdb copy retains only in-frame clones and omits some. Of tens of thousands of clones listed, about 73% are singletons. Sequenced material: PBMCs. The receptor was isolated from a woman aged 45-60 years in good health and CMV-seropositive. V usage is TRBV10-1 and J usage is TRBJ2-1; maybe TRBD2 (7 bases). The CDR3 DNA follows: TGCGCCAGCAGTGATCGACGGGGGGCCGGGGATGAGCAGTTCTTC. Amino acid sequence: CASSDRRGAGDEQFF.